A single sample gave rise to the 8 T cell receptor beta chains below, sequenced in a study of shared clonotypes between healthy human individuals. Clones were sequenced by immunoSEQ multiplex PCR, and TCRdb holds only the in-frame ones, with some missing. The sample includes roughly 2,300,000 clones, around 93% seen only once; the top ten take approximately 0.4%. The sample was naive CD4+ T cells from PBMCs. Stated subset: CD45RA+ positively selected. Receptors originate from a man younger than 35 in good health. Some clones in this sample may be carry-over from other donors' samples.

This rearrangement joins TRBV6-5 to TRBJ2-1; 12 bases agree with TRBD2. Germline V lookup: CDR1 MNHEY, CDR2 SVGAGI. The ends lost 6 bases at V and 7 bases at J; junction bases unmatched: 7. This CDR3 contains 15 residues. The CDR3 loop is CASRKPSGRANEQFF. The CDR3 bases are TGTGCCAGCAGGAAACCTAGCGGGAGGGCTAATGAGCAGTTCTTC.

The chain joins TRBV4-3 to TRBJ2-7, with TRBD1 matching over 8 bases. The CDR3 runs 13 residues. Germline CDR1 LGHNA, CDR2 YSLEER. V dropped 3 bases and J dropped 7; count of bases not matched to a gene: 5. CDR3 sequence: CASSQTGAGEQYF. CDR3 bases: TGCGCCAGCAGCCAGACAGGGGCCGGGGAGCAGTACTTC.

In DNA, the CDR3 is TGTGCCAGCAGCCAAGACAGGGAAACTGAAGCTTTCTTT. This gives the protein CASSQDRETEAFF. V and J are TRBV14 and TRBJ1-1, with a weak D call TRBD1 (5 bases). V was cut by 0 bases and J by 5 bases, with 7 bases left in between. Per the germline V gene, CDR1 is SGHDN and CDR2 is FVKESK. The CDR3 covers 13 residues.

This clone was counted a few times. The rearrangement links TRBV7-9 to TRBJ2-2, with 7 bases lining up with TRBD2. The CDR3 runs 15 residues. J was trimmed by 3 bases and V by 7 bases; bases with no gene match: 8. Germline V gene sequence: CDR1 SEHNR, CDR2 FQNEAQ (reference sequence). CDR3 loop: CASIPRGRDTGELFF. The CDR3 DNA follows: TGTGCCAGCATCCCACGGGGGAGGGACACCGGGGAGCTGTTTTTT.

V is TRBV18 and J is TRBJ2-7; perhaps TRBD1 as D (6 bases). CDR3 length equals 15 residues. V was clipped by 6 bases and J by 2 bases, with 17 bases between them. The germline CDR1 and CDR2 sequences are KGHSH and LQKENI. The CDR3 protein is CASSSGRGRTYEQYF. The CDR3 DNA reads TGTGCCAGCTCCTCGGGCAGGGGTCGAACCTACGAGCAGTACTTC.

The J gene is TRBJ1-1, the V gene TRBV5-1; unclear D gene. CDR1 SGHRS and CDR2 YFSETQ come from the germline V gene. Deletions cut 6 bases from V and 11 bases from J, with 20 bases between. This CDR3 contains 13 residues. The CDR3 protein is CASTTGPTAEAFF. CDR3 DNA: TGCGCCAGCACTACGGGCCCCACGGCGGAGGCTTTCTTT. Complete variable domain (other parts from reference TRBV5-1 and TRBJ1-1): KAGVTQTPRYLIKTRGQQVTLSCSPISGHRSVSWYQQTPGQGLQFLFEYFSETQRNKGNFPGRFSGRQFSNSRSEMNVSTLELGDSALYLCASTTGPTAEAFFGQGTRLTVV.

The J gene is TRBJ2-1, the V gene TRBV7-9; unclear D gene. This CDR3 region has 13 residues. Germline V gene sequence: CDR1 SEHNR, CDR2 FQNEAQ (reference sequence). V shed 8 bases and J shed 4 bases, with 12 bases lying between them. CDR3 sequence (DNA): TGTGCCAGCTCAAAACCCCCTTACAATGAGCAGTTCTTC. Amino acid sequence: CASSKPPYNEQFF.

The CDR3 region is CASSLTIPGTSGRETQYF. CDR3 DNA sequence: TGCGCCAGCAGCTTAACCATACCCGGGACTAGTGGTAGAGAGACCCAGTACTTC. V and J are TRBV5-1 and TRBJ2-5; 8 bases fit TRBD2. CDR1 SGHRS and CDR2 YFSETQ come from the germline V gene. J gave up 4 bases and V 2 bases, and 16 bases lay outside the gene matches. This CDR3 region has 18 residues.